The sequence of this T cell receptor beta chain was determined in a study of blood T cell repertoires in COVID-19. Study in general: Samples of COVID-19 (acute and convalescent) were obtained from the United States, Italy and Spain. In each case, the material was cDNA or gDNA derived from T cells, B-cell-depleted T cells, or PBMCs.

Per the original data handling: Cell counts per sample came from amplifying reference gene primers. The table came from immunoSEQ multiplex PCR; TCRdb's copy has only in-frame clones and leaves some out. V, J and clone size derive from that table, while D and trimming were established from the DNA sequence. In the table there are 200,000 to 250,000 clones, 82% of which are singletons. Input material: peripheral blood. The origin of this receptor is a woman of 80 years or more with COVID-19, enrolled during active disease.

The CDR3 DNA reads TGTGCCAGTAGCTCGACAGGGTTGCTGGGCGGGGAGCTGTTTTTT. It translates to CASSSTGLLGGELFF. The chain joins TRBV19 to TRBJ2-2; 7 bases match TRBD1. Germline-derived CDR1 and CDR2 are LNHDA and SQIVND (reference sequence). With 6 bases clipped from V and 7 bases from J, the junction kept 11 bases outside the gene matches. The CDR3 has 15 amino acids.